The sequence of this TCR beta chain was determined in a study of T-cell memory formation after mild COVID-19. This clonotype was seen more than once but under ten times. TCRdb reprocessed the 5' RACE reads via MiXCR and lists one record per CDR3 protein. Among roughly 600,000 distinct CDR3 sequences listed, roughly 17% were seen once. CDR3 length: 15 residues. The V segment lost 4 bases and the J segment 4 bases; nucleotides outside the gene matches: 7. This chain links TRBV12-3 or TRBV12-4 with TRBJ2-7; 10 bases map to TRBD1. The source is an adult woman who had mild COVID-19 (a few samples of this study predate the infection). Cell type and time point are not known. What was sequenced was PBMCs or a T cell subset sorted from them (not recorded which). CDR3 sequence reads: CASSSLGQGEYEQYF. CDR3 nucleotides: TGTGCCAGCAGTTCCCTCGGACAGGGGGAATACGAGCAGTACTTC.